This TCR beta chain was retrieved from a study of cytomegalovirus exposure and HLA in healthy donors. Study-wide context: The Caucasian-associated ancestry cluster held around 81% of approximately 400 genotyped donors.

V dropped 5 bases and J dropped 10; count of bases not matched to a gene: 7. CDR1 is MNHNY, CDR2 SVGAGI, per germline (reference sequence). This CDR3 spans 12 amino acids. The PCR ran on 60 Vbeta and 13 Jbeta primers. Some clones are missing from TCRdb's copy, which holds only in-frame ones; the method was immunoSEQ multiplex PCR. The sample totals 100,000 to 150,000 clones. Study results and caveats: When analyzed later, a missense DCLRE1C variant was found to be linked to TCR beta V- and J-gene trimming. HLA-A and HLA-B allele assignments for most subjects were reportedly predicted accurately using TCR beta sequences. Researchers counted roughly 150 TCR beta chains as cytomegalovirus-associated.

As to this clone: Its specificity is unknown.

The receptor was isolated from a man between 40 and 49 years old in good health and CMV-seronegative. The chain recombines TRBV6-6 with TRBJ1-1, with TRBD1 matching over 7 bases. The specimen was PBMCs. As DNA, the CDR3 is TGTGCCAGCAGTAGGGGACAGATCGCAGCTTTCTTT. As protein: CASSRGQIAAFF.